This TCR beta chain comes out of a study of blood T cell repertoires in COVID-19. Looking at the study overall: Samples of COVID-19 (acute and convalescent) were obtained from the United States, Italy and Spain.

How the authors handled the data: It was from reference gene primer amplification that nucleated cell counts were estimated. Assay: immunoSEQ multiplex PCR; the TCRdb copy retains only in-frame clones and omits some. That table furnishes V, J and clone size, whereas the DNA furnished D and trimming. The sample shows fewer than 300,000 clones, about 90% of them seen only once. This CDR3 is 17 amino acids long. Germline V gene sequence: CDR1 WNHNN, CDR2 SYGVQD (reference sequence). Trimming shortened V by 0 bases and J by 1 base, and 14 bases separated the two germline ends. This sequence was found in a woman aged 45 to 65 with COVID-19, enrolled during active disease. The material sequenced was peripheral blood. J is TRBJ2-3 and V is TRBV10-1; weak D call: TRBD1 (5 bases). This chain's CDR3 is CASSESSGREGTDTQYF. The DNA for the CDR3 is TGCGCCAGCAGTGAGTCATCGGGCAGGGAAGGCACAGATACGCAGTATTTT.